This T cell receptor (beta chain) was sequenced for a study of blood T cell repertoires in COVID-19. Study overall: The United States, Italy and Spain were the sources of the acute and convalescent COVID-19 samples. Sources were T cells, B-cell-depleted T cells, or PBMCs; the material itself was cDNA or gDNA.

This CDR3 is 14 amino acids long. Trimming pared 1 base from V and 9 bases from J, leaving 13 bases between. CDR1 and CDR2 (germline): MNHNS, SASEGT. Per the original data handling: The authors estimated nucleated cell counts from reference gene primer amplification. Clones were sequenced by immunoSEQ multiplex PCR, and TCRdb holds only the in-frame ones, with some missing. D and trimming come from the DNA, and the V and J calls and clone size come from that table. The sample records 250,000 to 350,000 clones, 80% to 95% being singletons. Adults between about 18 and 89 years of age took part from some 25 US areas.

Input material: PBMCs or T cells enriched from blood (not recorded which). The chain employs TRBV6-1 and TRBJ2-4; possible D gene TRBD2, 5 bases. This sequence originates from a woman aged 25 to 39 who had recovered from COVID-19. The DNA of the CDR3 is TGTGCCAGCAGTGAAGTGGGAACTAGACTCATTCAGTACTTC. As protein: CASSEVGTRLIQYF.